This entry lists 21 T cell receptor beta chains sequenced from one sample in a study of long-term antiretroviral therapy in people with HIV. The authors ran the immunoSEQ assay, v3.0, at survey level. Here immunoSEQ multiplex PCR was the method, and the copy in TCRdb shows in-frame clones only, minus some. The table has over 30,000 clones, about four fifths seen once. Source: unsorted PBMCs, taken 3 years after starting antiretroviral therapy. These receptors all stem from a man aged 50 or older with HIV.

V gene TRBV30 combines with J gene TRBJ2-2; D remains ambiguous. Germline loops: CDR1 GTSNPN, CDR2 SVGIG (reference sequence). V was clipped by 0 bases and J by 4 bases, with 6 bases between them. This CDR3 is 13 amino acids long. The CDR3 is CAWSVMLTGELFF. The CDR3 DNA follows: TGTGCCTGGAGTGTTATGCTCACCGGGGAGCTGTTTTTT.

This chain joins TRBV7-2 and TRBJ2-2, with D perhaps matching TRBD2 (6 bases). Germline V gene data show CDR1 as SGHTA and CDR2 as FQGNSA. CDR3 length: 14 amino acids. V was pared by 4 bases and J by 7 bases, with 13 bases between. The CDR3 loop is CASSYLYGGGELFF. Here the CDR3 DNA reads TGTGCCAGCAGCTACCTGTACGGGGGCGGGGAGCTGTTTTTT. The variable domain in full, with the rest retrieved from reference TRBV7-2 and TRBJ2-2, is GAGVSQSPSNKVTEKGKDVELRCDPISGHTALYWYRQSLGQGLEFLIYFQGNSAPDKSGLPSDRFSAERTGGSVSTLTIQRTQQEDSAVYLCASSYLYGGGELFFGEGSRLTVL.

This chain links TRBV19 with TRBJ1-2, with D possibly matching TRBD1 (6 bases). Germline loops: CDR1 LNHDA, CDR2 SQIVND (reference sequence). Trimming left V 7 bases short and J 2 bases short, with 17 bases between. The CDR3 totals 15 residues. CDR3 amino acids: CASTAPSGANYGYTF. In nucleotides, the CDR3 is TGTGCCAGTACTGCGCCTTCGGGGGCAAACTATGGCTACACCTTC.

V usage is TRBV14 and J usage is TRBJ1-1; a possible D gene is TRBD1 (6 bases). The germline CDR1 and CDR2 sequences are SGHDN and FVKESK. The CDR3 is made up of 13 amino acids. Trimming cost V 4 bases and J 1 base, with 7 bases left between them. CDR3: CASSLGGNTEAFF. The CDR3 DNA sequence: TGTGCCAGCAGCCTAGGGGGGAACACTGAAGCTTTCTTT.

This chain connects TRBV5-4 to TRBJ2-7, with 10 bases lining up with TRBD1. CDR1 and CDR2 from the germline V gene are SGHNT and YYREEE (reference sequence). Unmatched junction bases numbered 5, after V lost 4 bases and J lost 4 bases. The length of the CDR3 is 14 residues. The CDR3 nucleotides are TGTGCCAGCAGCGGTTGGGACAGGGGATACGAGCAGTACTTC. Its protein product is CASSGWDRGYEQYF.

The V call is TRBV28, the J call TRBJ1-5; D remains unclear. The CDR3 is made up of 13 amino acids. Between the trimmed V and J ends, which lost 7 bases and 5 bases, there was a span of 12 bases. Germline loops: CDR1 MDHEN, CDR2 SYDVKM. In DNA form, the CDR3 reads TGTGCCAGCACTCGAGGGCGAGATCAGCCCCAGCATTTT. This translates into CASTRGRDQPQHF.

The chain's CDR3 is CASGRDRVNEQYF. The CDR3 coding sequence is TGTGCCAGCGGGCGAGACAGGGTTAACGAGCAGTACTTC. The rearrangement links TRBV7-2 to TRBJ2-7, with 7 positions matching TRBD1. Germline values: CDR1 SGHTA, CDR2 FQGNSA. This CDR3 comprises 13 residues. With V trimmed by 8 bases and J by 5 bases, 9 bases remained unmatched.

The V and J genes are TRBV28 and TRBJ2-4; D remains unclear. This CDR3 comprises 14 residues. V was cut by 3 bases and J by 3 bases, with 9 bases left in between. CDR1 and CDR2 (germline): MDHEN, SYDVKM. The CDR3 spells CASSFNSFKNIQYF. The CDR3 nucleotides read TGTGCCAGCAGTTTCAATTCCTTCAAAAACATTCAGTACTTC.

The V gene is TRBV19, the J gene TRBJ1-3; D remains unclear. Germline loops: CDR1 LNHDA, CDR2 SQIVND (reference sequence). Trimming took off 11 bases at V and 0 bases at J, with 14 bases between the two ends. The CDR3 is 14 amino acids. CDR3 amino acids: CASGPVGSGNTIYF. The DNA of the CDR3 is TGTGCCTCTGGGCCGGTGGGCTCTGGAAACACCATATATTTT.

This rearrangement joins TRBV5-4 to TRBJ2-1; D not resolved. Per germline, CDR1 SGHNT and CDR2 YYREEE (reference sequence). The CDR3 has 12 residues. The V gene lost 0 bases and the J gene lost 12 bases, with 10 bases spanning the gap. CDR3 protein: CASSLAGEVQFF. The CDR3 DNA follows: TGTGCCAGCAGCTTGGCTGGCGAGGTGCAGTTCTTC. Combining the CDR3 with reference TRBV5-4 and TRBJ2-1 gives the whole variable domain ETGVTQSPTHLIKTRGQQVTLRCSSQSGHNTVSWYQQALGQGPQFIFQYYREEENGRGNFPPRFSGLQFPNYSSELNVNALELDDSALYLCASSLAGEVQFFGPGTRLTVL.

V usage is TRBV27 and J usage is TRBJ1-1; D may be TRBD1 (5 bases). Trimming removed 4 bases from V and 3 bases from J, with 9 bases in between. The germline gives CDR1 MNHEY, CDR2 SMNVEV (reference sequence). The CDR3 totals 13 residues. Here the CDR3 DNA reads TGTGCCAGCAGTTGGGGGAAGTACACTGAAGCTTTCTTT. It yields the protein CASSWGKYTEAFF.

This clone was counted between two and nine times. This chain links TRBV11-3 with TRBJ1-1, with D possibly matching TRBD1 (5 bases). The CDR3 sequence is 15 residues long. V lost 6 bases and J 2 bases, leaving 16 bases between the germline ends. Germline V gene sequence: CDR1 SGHNT, CDR2 YENEEA. DNA for the CDR3: TGTGCCAGCAGTCCTAGGGACGGGATCAACACTGAAGCTTTCTTT. It translates to CASSPRDGINTEAFF.

A word on this clone: The junction departs from the called germline gene at one end, perhaps through a read error. This sequence joins TRBV7-7 and TRBJ2-5; the match to TRBD2 covers 11 bases. Germline V CDR1 and CDR2: SSHAT, FNYEAQ (reference sequence). This CDR3 has 16 amino acids. The CDR3 DNA is TGTGCTAGCAGCTTAAATAGCGGGGGGGGTCAAGAGACCCAGTACTTC. Amino acid sequence: CASSLNSGGGQETQYF.

J is TRBJ2-5 and V is TRBV29-1, with 7 bases fitting TRBD1. Germline values: CDR1 SQVTM, CDR2 ANQGSEA. Trimming at V came to 6 bases and at J to 3 bases, leaving 7 bases not matched to a gene. The CDR3 totals 13 residues. CDR3 nucleotide sequence: TGCAGCGTACAGGGACAGACGAAAGAGACCCAGTACTTC. It yields the protein CSVQGQTKETQYF.

This chain connects TRBV7-6 to TRBJ2-7; TRBD1 agrees at 10 bases. Germline V lookup: CDR1 SGHVS, CDR2 FNYEAQ. With 1 base clipped from V and 6 bases from J, the junction kept 3 bases outside the gene matches. This CDR3 contains 14 residues. The CDR3 coding sequence is TGTGCCAGCAGCTTAGGGGACAGGGGAGGCGAGCAGTACTTC. It codes for CASSLGDRGGEQYF. The complete variable domain, with remaining parts taken from reference TRBV7-6 and TRBJ2-7, reads GAGVSQSPRYKVTKRGQDVALRCDPISGHVSLYWYRQALGQGPEFLTYFNYEAQQDKSGLPNDRFSAERPEGSISTLTIQRTEQRDSAMYRCASSLGDRGGEQYFGPGTRLTVT.

This rearrangement joins TRBV29-1 to TRBJ2-7; 14 bases line up with TRBD2. Germline V lookup: CDR1 SQVTM, CDR2 ANQGSEA. The CDR3 has 13 residues. V lost 4 bases and J lost 11; bases outside the gene matches: 7. Here the CDR3 DNA reads TGCAGCGTTGCGGCGGGACTAGCGGGGGTGGAGTACTTC. Encoded protein: CSVAAGLAGVEYF.

The V call is TRBV7-9, the J call TRBJ1-4; 9 bases map to TRBD1. The CDR3 sequence is 15 residues long. The ends lost 4 bases at V and 5 bases at J; junction bases unmatched: 5. CDR1 SEHNR and CDR2 FQNEAQ come from the germline V gene (reference sequence). CDR3 coding DNA: TGTGCCAGCAGCTCCCCCGGGACAGGGAATGAAAAACTGTTTTTT. Residues: CASSSPGTGNEKLFF.

This sequence joins TRBV6-5 and TRBJ1-4; D is unresolved. V was clipped by 6 bases and J by 4 bases, with 12 bases between them. The CDR3 has 14 amino acids. CDR1 is MNHEY and CDR2 is SVGAGI in the germline V gene. CDR3: CASSYGGINEKLFF. The CDR3 DNA reads as TGTGCCAGCAGCTATGGAGGAATTAATGAAAAACTGTTTTTT.

This chain joins TRBV28 and TRBJ1-3; 7 bases map to TRBD1. CDR3 length: 16 amino acids. Germline loops: CDR1 MDHEN, CDR2 SYDVKM. J gave up 0 bases and V 6 bases, and 8 bases lay outside the gene matches. CDR3 nucleotide sequence: TGTGCCAGCAGGCCCGGACAGGCGATCTCTGGAAACACCATATATTTT. This encodes CASRPGQAISGNTIYF.

This chain connects TRBV4-3 to TRBJ1-1; D not certain. CDR3 size: 15 residues. In germline, CDR1 is LGHNA, CDR2 YSLEER. The germline V and J ends were trimmed by 0 bases and 6 bases, with 14 bases remaining between them. The CDR3 nucleotides are TGCGCCAGCAGCCAAGATAGATGGTCGAAGGCTGAAGCTTTCTTT. Its protein is CASSQDRWSKAEAFF.

V gene TRBV5-1 combines with J gene TRBJ2-3; 7 nucleotides agree with TRBD2. This CDR3 is built from 16 residues. CDR1 and CDR2 (germline): SGHRS, YFSETQ. The V segment lost 6 bases and the J segment 4 bases; nucleotides outside the gene matches: 14. The CDR3 region is CASKGNRGGWADTQYF. CDR3 nucleotide sequence: TGCGCCAGCAAGGGGAACCGCGGGGGTTGGGCAGATACGCAGTATTTT.